The T cell receptor (beta chain) under discussion was sequenced for a study of blood T cell repertoires in COVID-19. Background on the study: Whether acute or convalescent, the COVID-19 samples came from the United States, Italy and Spain. From T cells, B-cell-depleted T cells, or PBMCs came the material, which was cDNA or gDNA.

Trimming removed 2 bases at V and 5 bases at J, with 17 bases between. CDR1 is SGDLS, CDR2 YYNGEE, per germline. The CDR3 length is 15 residues. In the source study's methods: Reference gene primer amplification yielded estimated nucleated cell counts. Profiling relied on immunoSEQ multiplex PCR, and the TCRdb table lists in-frame clones only, not all of them. V and J calls and clone size follow that table, whereas D and trimming were derived from the DNA. The sample holds over 200,000 clones, approximately 79% seen once. Material: peripheral blood. The chain joins TRBV9 to TRBJ2-7, with D perhaps TRBD2 (6 bases). This TCR derives from a human donor in a cohort sampled during active COVID-19. The CDR3 loop reads CASSVSGTPDHEQYF. The CDR3 DNA sequence: TGTGCCAGCAGCGTCTCCGGGACTCCCGACCACGAGCAGTACTTC.